The clone carrying this T cell receptor (beta chain) came up a few times. The data derive from a study of early T cells in non-severe SARS-CoV-2 infection. Looking at the study overall: Sequencing input comprised bulk RNA from unsorted whole blood; chain pairing was not available.

TCRdb reprocessed the 5' RACE reads via MiXCR and lists one record per CDR3 protein. The sample consists of tens of thousands of distinct CDR3 sequences, over 10% of them appearing once. The CDR3 runs 16 residues. In germline, CDR1 is MNHEY, CDR2 SVGAGI. The junction had 3 bases not matched to a gene; V was cut back by 6 bases and J by 1 base. The sequenced sample was whole blood. The chain combines TRBV6-5 with TRBJ2-6, with 10 bases aligning to TRBD1. This clonotype originated in an adult who was a healthcare worker with PCR-confirmed SARS-CoV-2 infection or an uninfected control (not recorded which). The CDR3 here is CASSLDRGSGANVLTF. CDR3 DNA sequence: TGTGCCAGCAGCCTGGACAGGGGGTCTGGGGCCAACGTCCTGACTTTC.